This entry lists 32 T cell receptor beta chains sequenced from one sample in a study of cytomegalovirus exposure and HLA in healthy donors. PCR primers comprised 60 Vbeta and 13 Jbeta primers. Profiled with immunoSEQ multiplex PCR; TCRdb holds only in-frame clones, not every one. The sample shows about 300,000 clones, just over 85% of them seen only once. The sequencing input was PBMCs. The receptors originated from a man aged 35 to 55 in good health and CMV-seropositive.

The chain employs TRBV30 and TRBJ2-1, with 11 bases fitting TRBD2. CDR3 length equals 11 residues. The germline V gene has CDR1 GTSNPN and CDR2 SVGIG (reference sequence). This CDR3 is CLAGGWDEQFF. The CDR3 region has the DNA TGTTTAGCGGGAGGGTGGGATGAGCAGTTCTTC.

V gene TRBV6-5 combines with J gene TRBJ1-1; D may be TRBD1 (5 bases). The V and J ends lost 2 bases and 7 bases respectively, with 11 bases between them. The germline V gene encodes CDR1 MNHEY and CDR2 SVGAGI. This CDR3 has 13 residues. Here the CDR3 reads CASSYTRGGEAFF. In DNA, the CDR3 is TGTGCCAGCAGTTACACTCGGGGGGGTGAAGCTTTCTTT.

The CDR3 sequence is CASRDEASGKTYYEQYF. The CDR3 DNA follows: TGCGCCAGCAGGGATGAGGCTAGTGGTAAGACGTACTACGAGCAGTACTTC. The chain uses TRBV10-1 and TRBJ2-7, with D unresolved. CDR1 and CDR2 from the germline V gene are WNHNN and SYGVQD (reference sequence). The CDR3 is 17 amino acids. Trimming removed 6 bases from V and 3 bases from J, with 24 bases in between.

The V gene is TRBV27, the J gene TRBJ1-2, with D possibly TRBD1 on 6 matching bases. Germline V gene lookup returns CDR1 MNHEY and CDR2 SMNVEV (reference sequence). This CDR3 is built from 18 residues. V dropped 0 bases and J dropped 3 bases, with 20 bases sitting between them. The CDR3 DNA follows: TGTGCCAGCAGTTTATCGGGCGGGTCGGGGGGCTATTACTATGGCTACACCTTC. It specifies CASSLSGGSGGYYYGYTF.

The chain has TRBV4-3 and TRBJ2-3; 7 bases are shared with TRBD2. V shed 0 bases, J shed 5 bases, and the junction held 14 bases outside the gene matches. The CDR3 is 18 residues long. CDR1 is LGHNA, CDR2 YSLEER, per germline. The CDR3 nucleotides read TGCGCCAGCAGCCAAGAGGTGGCCGGACTAGGCGGCGGAGATACGCAGTATTTT. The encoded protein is CASSQEVAGLGGGDTQYF.

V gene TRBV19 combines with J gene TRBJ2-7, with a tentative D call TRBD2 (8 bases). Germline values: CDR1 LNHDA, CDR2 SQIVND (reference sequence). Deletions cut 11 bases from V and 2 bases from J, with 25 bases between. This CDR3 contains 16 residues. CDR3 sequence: CAARGTSISPPYEQYF. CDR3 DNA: TGTGCCGCCAGGGGGACTAGTATTTCCCCCCCCTACGAGCAGTACTTC.

This CDR3 reads CASSLAPRGVGGYEQYF. CDR3 DNA sequence: TGTGCCAGCAGCCTTGCCCCCAGGGGGGTTGGAGGCTACGAGCAGTACTTC. The rearrangement links TRBV5-6 to TRBJ2-7; a possible D gene is TRBD1 (7 bases). The length of the CDR3 is 17 residues. Trimming removed 4 bases from V and 3 bases from J, with 23 bases in between. Germline V gives CDR1 SGHDT, CDR2 YYEEEE.

The CDR3 DNA reads TGCGCCAGCAGCCAATACAGGGGCGGTGGCACTGAAGCTTTCTTT. It yields the protein CASSQYRGGGTEAFF. This chain joins TRBV4-3 and TRBJ1-1; 7 bases agree with TRBD1. The CDR3 is made up of 15 amino acids. In germline, CDR1 is LGHNA, CDR2 YSLEER. Losses at the gene ends were 2 bases for V and 4 bases for J; bases not matched to a gene: 7.

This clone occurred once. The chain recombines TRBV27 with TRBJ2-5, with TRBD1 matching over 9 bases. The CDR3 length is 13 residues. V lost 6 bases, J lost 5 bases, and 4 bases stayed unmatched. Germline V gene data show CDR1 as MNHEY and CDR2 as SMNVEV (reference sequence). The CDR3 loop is CASSNRGPETQYF. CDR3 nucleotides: TGTGCCAGCAGCAACAGGGGGCCTGAGACCCAGTACTTC.

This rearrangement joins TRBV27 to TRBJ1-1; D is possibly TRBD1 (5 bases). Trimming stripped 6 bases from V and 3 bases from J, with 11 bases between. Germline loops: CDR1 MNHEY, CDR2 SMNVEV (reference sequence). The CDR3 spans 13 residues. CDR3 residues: CASSSRGDTEAFF. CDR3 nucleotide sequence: TGTGCCAGCAGCTCGCGGGGCGACACTGAAGCTTTCTTT.

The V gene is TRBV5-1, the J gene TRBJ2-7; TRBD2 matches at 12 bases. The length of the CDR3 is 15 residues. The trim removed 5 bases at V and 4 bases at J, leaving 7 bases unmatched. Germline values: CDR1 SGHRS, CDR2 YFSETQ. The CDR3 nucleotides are TGCGCCAGCAGGTTACGACTAGCGGGAGAGTACGAGCAGTACTTC. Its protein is CASRLRLAGEYEQYF.

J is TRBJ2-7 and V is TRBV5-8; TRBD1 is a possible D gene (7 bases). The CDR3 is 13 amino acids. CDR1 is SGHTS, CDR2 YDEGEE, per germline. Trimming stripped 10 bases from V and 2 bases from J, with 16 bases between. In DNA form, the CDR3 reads TGTGCCGGGAGACAGGGAGGAACCTACGAGCAGTACTTC. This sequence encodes CAGRQGGTYEQYF.

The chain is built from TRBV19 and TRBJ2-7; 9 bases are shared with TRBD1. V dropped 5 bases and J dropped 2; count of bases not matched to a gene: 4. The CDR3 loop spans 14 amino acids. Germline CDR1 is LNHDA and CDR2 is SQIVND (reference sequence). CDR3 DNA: TGTGCCAGTAGTGTCGGACAGGGGACCTACGAGCAGTACTTC. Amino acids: CASSVGQGTYEQYF.

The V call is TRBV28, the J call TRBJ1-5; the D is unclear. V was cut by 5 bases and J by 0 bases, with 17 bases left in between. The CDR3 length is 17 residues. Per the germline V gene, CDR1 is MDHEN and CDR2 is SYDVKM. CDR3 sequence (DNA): TGTGCCAGCAGTCCTAGGCTTTCCCGGGTTAGCAATCAGCCCCAGCATTTT. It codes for CASSPRLSRVSNQPQHF.

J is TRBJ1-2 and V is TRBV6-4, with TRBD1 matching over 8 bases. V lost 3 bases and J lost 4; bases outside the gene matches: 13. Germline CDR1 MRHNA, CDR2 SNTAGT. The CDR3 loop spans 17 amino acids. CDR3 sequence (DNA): TGTGCCAGCAGTGAGGGAGTCGGGACAGGAGGGGTCTATGGCTACACCTTC. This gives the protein CASSEGVGTGGVYGYTF.

CDR3: CASSQVIAGDSYEQYF. The CDR3 coding sequence is TGTGCCAGCAGCCAAGTGATAGCGGGAGACTCCTACGAGCAGTACTTC. The genes are TRBV4-2 and TRBJ2-7; TRBD2 matches 9 bases. The CDR3 is 16 residues long. Germline loops: CDR1 LGHNA, CDR2 YNFKEQ. The V segment lost 1 base and the J segment 0 bases; nucleotides outside the gene matches: 4.

The CDR3 DNA reads TGTGCCAGCGGGACAGTCTCCTACGAGCAGTACTTC. Residues: CASGTVSYEQYF. The chain joins TRBV11-2 to TRBJ2-7, with TRBD1 matching 7 bases. V was pared by 8 bases and J by 0 bases, with 1 base of the junction left unmatched. The CDR3 sequence is 12 residues long. CDR1 and CDR2 (germline): SGHAT, FQNNGV.

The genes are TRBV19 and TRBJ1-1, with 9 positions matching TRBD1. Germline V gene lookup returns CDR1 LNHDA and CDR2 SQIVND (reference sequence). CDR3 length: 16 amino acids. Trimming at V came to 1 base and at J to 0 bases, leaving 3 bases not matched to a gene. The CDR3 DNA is TGTGCCAGTAGTATAGTACAGGGGGCCCTGAACACTGAAGCTTTCTTT. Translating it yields CASSIVQGALNTEAFF.

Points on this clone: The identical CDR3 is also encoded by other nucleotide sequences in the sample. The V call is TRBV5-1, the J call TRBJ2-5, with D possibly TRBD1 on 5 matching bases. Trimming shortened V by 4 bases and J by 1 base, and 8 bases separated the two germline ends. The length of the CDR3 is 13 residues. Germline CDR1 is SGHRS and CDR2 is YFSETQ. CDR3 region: CASSADSQETQYF. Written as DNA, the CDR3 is TGCGCCAGCAGCGCCGACAGCCAAGAGACCCAGTACTTC.

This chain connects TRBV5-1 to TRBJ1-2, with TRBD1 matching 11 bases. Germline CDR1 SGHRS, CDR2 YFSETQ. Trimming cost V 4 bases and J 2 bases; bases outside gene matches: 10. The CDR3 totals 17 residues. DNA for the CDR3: TGCGCCAGCAGCCTACCCGGGACAGGGGGGAGCAACTATGGCTACACCTTC. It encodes CASSLPGTGGSNYGYTF. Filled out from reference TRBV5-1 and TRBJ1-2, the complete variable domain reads KAGVTQTPRYLIKTRGQQVTLSCSPISGHRSVSWYQQTPGQGLQFLFEYFSETQRNKGNFPGRFSGRQFSNSRSEMNVSTLELGDSALYLCASSLPGTGGSNYGYTFGSGTRLTVV.

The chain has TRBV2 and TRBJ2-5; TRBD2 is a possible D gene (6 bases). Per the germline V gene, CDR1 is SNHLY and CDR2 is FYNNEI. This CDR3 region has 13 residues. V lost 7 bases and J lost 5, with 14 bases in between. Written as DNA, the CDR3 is TGTGCCAGCATGTGGGGGGTCCAGGAGACCCAGTACTTC. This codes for CASMWGVQETQYF.

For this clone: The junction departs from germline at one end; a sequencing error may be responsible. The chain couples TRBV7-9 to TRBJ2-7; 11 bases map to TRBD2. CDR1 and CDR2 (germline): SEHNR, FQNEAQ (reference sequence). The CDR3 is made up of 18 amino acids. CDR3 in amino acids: CSSSHPTSGTSYRYEQYF. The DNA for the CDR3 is TGTTCCAGCAGCCACCCGACTAGCGGGACCAGTTACCGTTACGAGCAGTACTTC.

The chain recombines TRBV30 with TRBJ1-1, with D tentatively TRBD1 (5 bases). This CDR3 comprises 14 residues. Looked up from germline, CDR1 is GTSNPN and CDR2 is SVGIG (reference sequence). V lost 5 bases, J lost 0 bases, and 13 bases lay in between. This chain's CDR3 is CAWDLGHLNTEAFF. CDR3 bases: TGTGCCTGGGACCTGGGGCACCTGAACACTGAAGCTTTCTTT. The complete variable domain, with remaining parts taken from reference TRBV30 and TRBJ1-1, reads SQTIHQWPATLVQPVGSPLSLECTVEGTSNPNLYWYRQAAGRGLQLLFYSVGIGQISSEVPQNLSASRPQDRQFILSSKKLLLSDSGFYLCAWDLGHLNTEAFFGQGTRLTVV.

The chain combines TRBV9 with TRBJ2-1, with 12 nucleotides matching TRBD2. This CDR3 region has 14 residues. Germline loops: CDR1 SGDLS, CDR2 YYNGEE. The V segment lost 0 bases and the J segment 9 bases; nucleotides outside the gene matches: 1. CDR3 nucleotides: TGTGCCAGCAGCGTAGGACTAGCGGGAGTTGAGCAGTTCTTC. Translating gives CASSVGLAGVEQFF.

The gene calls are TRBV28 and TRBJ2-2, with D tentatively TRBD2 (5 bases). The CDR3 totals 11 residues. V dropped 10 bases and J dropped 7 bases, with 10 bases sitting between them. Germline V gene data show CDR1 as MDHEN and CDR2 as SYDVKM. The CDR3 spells CATGRGGELFF. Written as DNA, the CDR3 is TGTGCCACGGGGAGAGGCGGGGAGCTGTTTTTT.

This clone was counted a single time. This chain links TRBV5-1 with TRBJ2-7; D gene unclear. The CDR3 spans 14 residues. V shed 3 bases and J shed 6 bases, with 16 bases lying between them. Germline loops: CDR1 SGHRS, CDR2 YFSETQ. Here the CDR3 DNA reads TGCGCCAGCAGCTCGGCGGCAACCTCCCTCGAGCAGTACTTC. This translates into CASSSAATSLEQYF. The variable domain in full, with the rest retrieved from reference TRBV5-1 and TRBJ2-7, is KAGVTQTPRYLIKTRGQQVTLSCSPISGHRSVSWYQQTPGQGLQFLFEYFSETQRNKGNFPGRFSGRQFSNSRSEMNVSTLELGDSALYLCASSSAATSLEQYFGPGTRLTVT.

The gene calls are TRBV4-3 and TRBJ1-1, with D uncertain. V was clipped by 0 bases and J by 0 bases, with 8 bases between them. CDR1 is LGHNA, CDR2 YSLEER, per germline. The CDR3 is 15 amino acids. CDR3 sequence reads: CASSQEHRLNTEAFF. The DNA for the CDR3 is TGCGCCAGCAGCCAAGAACACAGATTGAACACTGAAGCTTTCTTT.

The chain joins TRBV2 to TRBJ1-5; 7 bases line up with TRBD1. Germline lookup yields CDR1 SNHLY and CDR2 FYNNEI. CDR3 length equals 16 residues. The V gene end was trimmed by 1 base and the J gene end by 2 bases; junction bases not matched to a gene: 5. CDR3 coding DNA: TGTGCCAGCAGTGAAGTTCGGACAGGCGGCAATCAGCCCCAGCATTTT. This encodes CASSEVRTGGNQPQHF.

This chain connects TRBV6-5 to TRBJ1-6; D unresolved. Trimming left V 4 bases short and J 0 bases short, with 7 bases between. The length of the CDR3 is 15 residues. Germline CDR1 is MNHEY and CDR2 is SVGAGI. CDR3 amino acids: CASSSTRSYNSPLHF. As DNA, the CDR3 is TGTGCCAGCAGTTCGACACGCTCCTATAATTCACCCCTCCACTTT.

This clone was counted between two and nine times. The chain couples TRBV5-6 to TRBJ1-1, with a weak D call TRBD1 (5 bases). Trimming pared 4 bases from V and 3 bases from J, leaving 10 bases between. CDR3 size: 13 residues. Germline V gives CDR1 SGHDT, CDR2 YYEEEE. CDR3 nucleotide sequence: TGTGCCAGCAGCGCGGGACTGTACACTGAAGCTTTCTTT. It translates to CASSAGLYTEAFF.

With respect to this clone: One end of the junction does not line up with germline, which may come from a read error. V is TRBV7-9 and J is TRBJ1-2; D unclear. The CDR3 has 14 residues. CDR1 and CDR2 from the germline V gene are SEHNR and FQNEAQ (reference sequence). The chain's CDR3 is CSSSLRESNYGYTF. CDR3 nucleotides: TGTTCCAGCAGCTTGCGGGAAAGTAACTATGGCTACACCTTC.

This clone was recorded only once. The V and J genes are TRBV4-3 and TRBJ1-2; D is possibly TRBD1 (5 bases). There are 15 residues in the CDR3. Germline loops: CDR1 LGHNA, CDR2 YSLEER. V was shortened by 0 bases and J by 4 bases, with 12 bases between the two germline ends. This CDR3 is CASSQDPGQPYGYTF. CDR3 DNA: TGCGCCAGCAGCCAAGATCCAGGGCAACCCTATGGCTACACCTTC.